This T cell receptor beta chain is drawn from a study of cytomegalovirus exposure and HLA in healthy donors (TCRdb year 2017). A note on the overall study: According to an earlier analysis of a few hundred of the donors, about 179 million T cells yielded 117 million unique TCR beta sequences and 276 Gb of sequence data. Of the roughly 410 genotyped donors, approximately 81% were placed in the genetic ancestry cluster associated with self-reported Caucasian donors. Because of strong linkage in the cohort, five DR-DQ haplotypes were treated as single units for association and clustering. The T cell repertoires of 550 to 850 subjects were profiled by immunosequencing and related to cytomegalovirus serostatus. Class I and class II HLA loci were covered by the typing at four-digit resolution. Typing coverage differed by locus: A, B, C, DRB1 and DQB1 were typed in roughly 620-630 donors, DQA1 in approximately 520, DPA1 in around 610, and DPB1 in roughly 470. To predict cytomegalovirus infection status, the study combined high-throughput TCR immunosequencing, statistical association of individual TCRs with disease status, and machine learning. Among some 400 genotyped donors of the cohort, an average of approximately 200,000 unique TCR beta nucleotide sequences was sequenced per donor, of which approximately 18% were non-productive. The study was designed to test whether signatures of past pathogen exposure could be identified by cataloging public T cell receptors. All discovery cohort repertoires had been generated on a single sequencing platform. The later analysis used no new phenotypic data to find candidate immune exposures, relying instead on TCR beta sequences and their occurrence across donors. Donor age, sex, ethnicity and CMV serostatus were collected together with the repertoire data. A separate validation cohort of roughly 110 different subjects was used in addition to the 666-subject first cohort. An earlier analysis of several hundred of the donors applied high-throughput TCR beta sequencing to assess whether each TCR beta V gene segment acted as functional or pseudogenic. In a later analysis, previously published TCR beta repertoires from several hundred donors were re-analyzed and high-resolution HLA genotyping was added so that TCR occurrence patterns could be studied. A later genetic analysis used genome-wide SNP genotypes for about three fifths of the 666 donors, treating that subset as a discovery cohort. An early release that covered fewer than 750 HLA-typed donors contained approximately 300 gigabases of sequencing data and tens of millions of unique TCR sequences.

As regards this clone: Its binding antigen is unknown. No clone much larger than this one lies a single base away; base qualities are absent.

The cohort was made up of roughly 670 healthy bone marrow donors. All cohort members were sampled while nominally healthy, although unrecorded immune exposures were likely present. The donor tested CMV seropositive, placing the donor among the 289 seropositive members of the cohort. Each donor provided a peripheral blood sample, and peripheral blood mononuclear cells were used for TCR beta sequencing. The Qiagen DNeasy Blood Extraction Kit was used to extract genomic DNA from the blood cell samples. Beyond this particular receptor, the publication reports: Several of the top co-occurrence clusters appeared to be linked to parvovirus B19, influenza, CMV and Epstein-Barr virus, according to a later analysis. Compared with equally common non-associated chains, HLA-associated TCR beta chains in a later analysis were more clonally expanded and had lower generation probabilities. An association between a missense DCLRE1C variant and V-gene and J-gene trimming of TCR beta chains was found in a later genetic analysis and replicated in an independent cohort. Most TCR sequences were observed very rarely across donors, whereas some public TCRs were present in many individuals. Some IMGT-functional V segments, including TRBV6-2 and TRBV6-3, could not be told apart with the 87-base-pair reads, so those segments were excluded. Approximately 18 rarely observed V segments, including chromosome 9 orphons, were excluded from the earlier analysis of approximately 500 of the donors because counts were too low. A cluster of highly shared sequence variants was judged likely to be a technical artifact of the sequencing pipeline. The authors suggested that the approach could potentially be extended to other disease states and immunological phenotypes. The study gave a list of under 200 TCR beta chains associated with cytomegalovirus. In a later analysis, the rate of TCR association differed among HLA loci, with DRB1 alleles having the most associated TCRs and HLA-C alleles having the fewest. A further reported finding was that TCR beta sequences accurately predicted the HLA-A and HLA-B alleles for most subjects in the first cohort. Correlated functional status among segregating V segments might be attributable to linkage disequilibrium, but an unknown experimental factor could not be ruled out. In this cohort, only TCR beta chains were sequenced, and detectable features were limited by the absence of alpha or paired-chain data. Roughly uniform sequencing depth across donors was assumed in presence/absence analyses, although this assumption may not hold. When HLA alleles, especially DR and DQ, strongly co-occurred, attributing TCR associations to individual alleles was difficult. The classifier was reported to diagnose cytomegalovirus status with high specificity and sensitivity in both the original and validation cohorts. CMV serostatus was the only immune exposure information available for the cohort. Because HLA typing was unavailable for some donors at each locus, only the typed subset was used in association tests. A few of the identified cytomegalovirus-associated TCR beta chains were confirmed in vitro to be specific for cytomegalovirus antigens. Specific HLA alleles were associated with over 15,000 TCR beta sequences at a false discovery rate of 0.05 in a later analysis. In an earlier analysis of some 640 of the donors, most TCR beta V segments were observed in productive rearrangements about 87% or about 30% of the time, broadly matching IMGT annotations. According to a later genetic analysis, donors in an Asian-associated ancestry cluster had fewer N-insertions in productive TCRs than the approximately 710-donor mean. According to a later analysis, most CMV-associated TCR beta chains appeared to be HLA-restricted, and the HLA associations seemed to be driven largely by CMV exposure.

V is shortened by 1 base, J by 8 bases, and the region joining them spans 8 bases. Including the terminal cysteine and phenylalanine, the CDR3 comprises 12 residues. CDR3 DNA is the only sequence kept; it has 36 bases, read in frame from the first base. As encoded in the germline V gene, CDR1 is MGHRA while CDR2 is YSYEKL. Libraries came from the immunoSEQ multiplex PCR assay. For the multiplex PCR, a mixture combining 60 forward primers for TCR Vbeta segments and 13 reverse primers for TCR Jbeta segments was used. The CDR3 region of rearranged TCR beta genes was amplified from genomic DNA by a multiplex PCR assay. On the Illumina HiSeq System, the amplified TCR beta libraries were sequenced as 87-base-pair reads. The study's own analysis went as follows. A later analysis counted some 80 million unique TCR beta chains across the roughly 700 repertoires, and some 11 million of these chains were shared by at least two donors. Raw reads were error-corrected and collapsed into unique sequences by a nearest-neighbor algorithm in which closely related sequences were merged to remove PCR and sequencing errors. Alignment of CDR3 sequences to IMGT reference sequences was used to assign V, D and J gene segments. For a sequence to be retained, at least a six-nucleotide match to both a V gene segment and a J gene segment was required. Rearrangements were called productive when the CDR3 lacked stop codons and stayed in frame with V and J; all others were non-productive. CDR3 was defined by IMGT convention, running from the second conserved V-encoded cysteine to the conserved J-encoded phenylalanine. The earlier analysis of 587 of the donors excluded sequences that lacked an unambiguous match to a single V gene segment. In an earlier analysis of 587 of the donors, a V segment was called functional when productive rearrangements were above 56.7%, and segregating when the standard deviation between donors exceeded 5%. A statistical classification framework was built to diagnose cytomegalovirus status from the catalog of TCR beta chain sequences. A later analysis assigned V and J genes by comparing TCR nucleotide sequences with IMGT/GENE-DB human TR gene sequences. The TCRdist pipeline was used in a later analysis to assign CDR3 sequences and most-parsimonious VDJ recombination scenarios. In a later analysis, every TCR beta chain was defined by the combination of its CDR3 amino acid sequence and its V-gene family, and reads without a unique V-gene family were dropped. A later analysis removed several hundred highly shared, low-generation-probability nucleotide sequences to deal with suspected cross-contamination and a sequencing artifact. For each public chain, a later analysis derived a clonal expansion index from normalized ranks of inferred template counts within each repertoire. Generation probabilities in a later analysis came from a VDJ recombination model fitted to out-of-frame rearrangements, and those results were checked against IGoR. In a later analysis, TCR-TCR, TCR-HLA and TCR-CMV co-occurrence was scored with hypergeometric tests, and a repertoire-size bias correction was applied to TCR pairs. In a later analysis, false discovery rates were estimated by permuting HLA or CMV assignments 20 times. A later analysis grouped co-occurring TCRs with DBSCAN, adding TCRdist sequence similarity when clustering within HLA-allele-positive subsets. Co-occurrence clustering excluded repertoires with fewer than 30,000 or more than 120,000 public chains, plus five with anomalous nucleotide sharing. TCRdb took over this immuneACCESS table, retaining in-frame rearrangements with V and J assigned. Such tables are incomplete; in checked studies, under half of the missing clones stem from an unresolved V gene, and the remainder is unexplained. V and J calls and clone size are copied from that table; D and trimming were computed from the DNA. This sample comprises approximately 190,000 clones, over 70% of them detected only once. Around 2.2% of the sample is taken by the ten largest.

The origin of this receptor is a young woman in good health and CMV-seropositive. The V and J segments used are TRBV4-1 and TRBJ2-5; confidence is insufficient to name the D gene. Material for sequencing was PBMCs. The CDR3 corresponds to CASSQVSGTQYF. The nucleotide sequence reads as follows: TGCGCCAGCAGCCAAGTTTCCGGTACCCAGTACTTC.